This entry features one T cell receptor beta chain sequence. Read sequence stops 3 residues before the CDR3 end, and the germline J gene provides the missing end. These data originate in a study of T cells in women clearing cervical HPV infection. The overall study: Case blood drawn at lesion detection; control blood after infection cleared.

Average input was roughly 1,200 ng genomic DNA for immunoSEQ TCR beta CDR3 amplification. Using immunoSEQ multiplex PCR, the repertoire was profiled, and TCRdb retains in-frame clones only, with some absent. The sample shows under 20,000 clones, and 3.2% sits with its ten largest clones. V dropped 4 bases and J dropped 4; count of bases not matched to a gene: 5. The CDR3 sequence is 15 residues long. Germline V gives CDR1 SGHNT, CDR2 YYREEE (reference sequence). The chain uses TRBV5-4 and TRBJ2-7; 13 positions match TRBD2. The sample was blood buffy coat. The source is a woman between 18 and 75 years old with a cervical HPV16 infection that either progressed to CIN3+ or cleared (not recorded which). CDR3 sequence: CASSARTSGSYEQYF. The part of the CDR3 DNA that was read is TGTGCCAGCAGCGCGAGGACTAGCGGGAGTTACGAG.